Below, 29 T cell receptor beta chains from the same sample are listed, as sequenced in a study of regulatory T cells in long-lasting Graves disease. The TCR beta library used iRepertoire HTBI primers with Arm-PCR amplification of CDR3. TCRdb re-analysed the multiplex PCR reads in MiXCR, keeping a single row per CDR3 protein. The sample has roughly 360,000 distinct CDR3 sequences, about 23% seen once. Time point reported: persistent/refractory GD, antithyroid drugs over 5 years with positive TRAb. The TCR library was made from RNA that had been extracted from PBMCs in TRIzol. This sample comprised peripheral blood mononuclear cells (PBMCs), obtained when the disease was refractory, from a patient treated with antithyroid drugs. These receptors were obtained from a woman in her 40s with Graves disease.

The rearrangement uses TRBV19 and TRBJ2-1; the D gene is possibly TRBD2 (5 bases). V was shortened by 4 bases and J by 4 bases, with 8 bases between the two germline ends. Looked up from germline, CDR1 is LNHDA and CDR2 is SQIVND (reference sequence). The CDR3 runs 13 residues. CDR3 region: CASSREFYNEQFF. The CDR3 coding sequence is TGTGCCAGTAGTAGGGAGTTTTACAATGAGCAGTTCTTC.

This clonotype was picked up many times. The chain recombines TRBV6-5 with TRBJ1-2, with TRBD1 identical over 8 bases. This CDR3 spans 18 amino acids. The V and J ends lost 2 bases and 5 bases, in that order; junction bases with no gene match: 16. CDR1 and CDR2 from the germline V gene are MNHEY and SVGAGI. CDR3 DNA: TGTGCCAGCAGTTACACGCCCCCCCGACAGGGGCGGGATTATGGCTACACCTTC. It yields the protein CASSYTPPRQGRDYGYTF.

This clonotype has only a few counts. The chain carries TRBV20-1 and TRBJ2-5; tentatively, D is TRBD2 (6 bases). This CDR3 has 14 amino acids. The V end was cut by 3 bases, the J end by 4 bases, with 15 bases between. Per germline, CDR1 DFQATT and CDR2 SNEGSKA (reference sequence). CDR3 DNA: TGCAGTGCTAGGTTCCCGGGAGAGAGAGAGACCCAGTACTTC. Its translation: CSARFPGERETQYF.

In nucleotides, the CDR3 is TGCGCCAGCAGCTTGTGGGAGCCGCGACAGGGTCTTTTTGCCACTGAAGCTTTCTTT. Translation gives CASSLWEPRQGLFATEAFF. The rearrangement uses TRBV5-1 and TRBJ1-1, with 7 bases that match TRBD1. Trimming removed 1 base from V and 4 bases from J; junction bases left unmatched: 19. The CDR3 extends over 19 amino acids. Germline V CDR1 and CDR2: SGHRS, YFSETQ. The full variable domain, rest sourced from reference TRBV5-1 and TRBJ1-1, is KAGVTQTPRYLIKTRGQQVTLSCSPISGHRSVSWYQQTPGQGLQFLFEYFSETQRNKGNFPGRFSGRQFSNSRSEMNVSTLELGDSALYLCASSLWEPRQGLFATEAFFGQGTRLTVV.

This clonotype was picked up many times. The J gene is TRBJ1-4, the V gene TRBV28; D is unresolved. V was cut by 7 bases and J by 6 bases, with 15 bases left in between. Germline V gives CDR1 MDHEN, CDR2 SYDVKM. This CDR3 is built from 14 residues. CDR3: CASKIGGFHEKLFF. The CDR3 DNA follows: TGTGCCAGCAAAATCGGAGGTTTCCATGAAAAACTGTTTTTT.

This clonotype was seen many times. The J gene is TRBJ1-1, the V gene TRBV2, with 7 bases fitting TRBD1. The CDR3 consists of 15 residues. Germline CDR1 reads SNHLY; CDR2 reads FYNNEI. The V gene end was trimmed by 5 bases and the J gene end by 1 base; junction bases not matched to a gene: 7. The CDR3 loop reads CASSKRQGANTEAFF. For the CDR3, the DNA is TGTGCCAGCAGTAAAAGACAGGGTGCGAACACTGAAGCTTTCTTT.

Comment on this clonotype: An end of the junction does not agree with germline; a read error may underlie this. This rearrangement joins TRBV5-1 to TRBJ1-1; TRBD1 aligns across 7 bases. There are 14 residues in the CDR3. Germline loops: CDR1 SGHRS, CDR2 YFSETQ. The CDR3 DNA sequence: TGTGCCAGCACTCTCTGGGACAGGAACACTGAAGCTTTCTTT. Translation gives CASTLWDRNTEAFF.

CDR3 sequence reads: CASSLSGVRGNQPQHF. For the CDR3, the DNA is TGTGCCAGCAGCTTATCCGGCGTCAGGGGAAATCAGCCCCAGCATTTT. The rearrangement links TRBV7-2 to TRBJ1-5; tentatively, D is TRBD1 (6 bases). The ends were cut back, 2 bases at V and 4 bases at J, with 15 bases in the middle. This CDR3 contains 16 residues. Germline CDR1 SGHTA, CDR2 FQGNSA.

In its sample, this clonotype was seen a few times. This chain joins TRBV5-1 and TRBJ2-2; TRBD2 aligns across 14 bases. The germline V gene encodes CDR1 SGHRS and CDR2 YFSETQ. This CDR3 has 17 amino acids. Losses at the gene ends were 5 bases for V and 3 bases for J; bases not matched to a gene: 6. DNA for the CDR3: TGCGCCAGCAGACGACTAGCGGGAGGGGATTACACCGGGGAGCTGTTTTTT. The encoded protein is CASRRLAGGDYTGELFF.

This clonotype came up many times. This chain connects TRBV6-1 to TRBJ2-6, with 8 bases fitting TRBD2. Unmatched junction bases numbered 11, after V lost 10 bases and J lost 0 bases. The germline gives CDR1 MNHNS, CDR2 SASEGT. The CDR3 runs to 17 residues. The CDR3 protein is CATTPGGTRSGANVLTF. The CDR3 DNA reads TGTGCCACCACCCCGGGAGGGACCCGCTCTGGGGCCAACGTCCTGACTTTC.

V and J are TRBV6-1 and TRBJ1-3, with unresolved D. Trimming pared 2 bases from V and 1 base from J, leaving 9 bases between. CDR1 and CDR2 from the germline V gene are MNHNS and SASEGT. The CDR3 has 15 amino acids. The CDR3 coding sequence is TGTGCCAGCAGTGAAAATTGGGAGTCTGGAAACACCATATATTTT. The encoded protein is CASSENWESGNTIYF.

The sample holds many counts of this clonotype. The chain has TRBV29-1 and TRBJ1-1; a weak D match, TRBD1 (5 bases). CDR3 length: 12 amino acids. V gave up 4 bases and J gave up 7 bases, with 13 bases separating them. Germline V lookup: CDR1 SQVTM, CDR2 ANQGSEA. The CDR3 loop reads CSVVSRANEAFF. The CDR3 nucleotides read TGCAGCGTTGTGTCCAGGGCGAATGAAGCTTTCTTT. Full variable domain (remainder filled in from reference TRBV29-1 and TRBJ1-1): SAVISQKPSRDICQRGTSLTIQCQVDSQVTMMFWYRQQPGQSLTLIATANQGSEATYESGFVIDKFPISRPNLTFSTLTVSNMSPEDSSIYLCSVVSRANEAFFGQGTRLTVV.

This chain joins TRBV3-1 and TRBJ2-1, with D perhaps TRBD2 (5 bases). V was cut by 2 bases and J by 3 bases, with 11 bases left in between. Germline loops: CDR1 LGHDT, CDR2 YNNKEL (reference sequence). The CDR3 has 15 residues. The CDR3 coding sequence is TGTGCCAGCAGCCAATTGAGCGGTTTCTACAATGAGCAGTTCTTC. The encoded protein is CASSQLSGFYNEQFF.

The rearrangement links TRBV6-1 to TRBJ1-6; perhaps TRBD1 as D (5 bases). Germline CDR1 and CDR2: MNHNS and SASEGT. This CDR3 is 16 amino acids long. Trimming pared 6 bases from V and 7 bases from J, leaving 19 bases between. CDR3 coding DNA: TGTGCCAGCAGCAGCGGGACCTCCGCGGGGAATTCACCCCTCCACTTT. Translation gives CASSSGTSAGNSPLHF.

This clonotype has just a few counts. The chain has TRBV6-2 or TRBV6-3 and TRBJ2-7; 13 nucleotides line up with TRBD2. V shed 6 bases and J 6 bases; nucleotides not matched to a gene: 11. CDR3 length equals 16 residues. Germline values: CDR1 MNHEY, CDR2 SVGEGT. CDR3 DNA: TGTGCCAGCAGAAAGAGGACTAGCGGGAGTCTGGGCGAGCAGTACTTC. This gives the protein CASRKRTSGSLGEQYF.

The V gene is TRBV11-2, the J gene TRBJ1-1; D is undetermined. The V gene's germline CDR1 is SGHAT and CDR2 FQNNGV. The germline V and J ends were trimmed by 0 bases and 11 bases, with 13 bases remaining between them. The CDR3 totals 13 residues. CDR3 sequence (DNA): TGTGCCAGCAGCTTAGAGTATTCGGGGAAGGCTTTCTTT. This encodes CASSLEYSGKAFF.

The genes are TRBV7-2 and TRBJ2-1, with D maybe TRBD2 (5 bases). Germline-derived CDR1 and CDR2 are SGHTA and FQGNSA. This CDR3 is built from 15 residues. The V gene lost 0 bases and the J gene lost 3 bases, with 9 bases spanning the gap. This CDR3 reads CASSLARDYYNEQFF. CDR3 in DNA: TGTGCCAGCAGCTTAGCACGTGACTACTACAATGAGCAGTTCTTC.

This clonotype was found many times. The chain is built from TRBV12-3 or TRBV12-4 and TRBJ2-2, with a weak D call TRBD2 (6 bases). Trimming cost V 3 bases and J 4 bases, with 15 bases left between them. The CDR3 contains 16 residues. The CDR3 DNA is TGTGCCAGCAGTTTCAATCGATGGAGGGGCACCGGGGAGCTGTTTTTT. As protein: CASSFNRWRGTGELFF.

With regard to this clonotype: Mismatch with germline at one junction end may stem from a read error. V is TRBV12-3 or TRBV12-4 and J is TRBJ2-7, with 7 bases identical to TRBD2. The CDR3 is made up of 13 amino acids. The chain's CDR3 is CAGSISRDYEQYF. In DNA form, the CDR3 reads TGTGCCGGCAGTATAAGCCGGGACTACGAGCAGTATTTC.

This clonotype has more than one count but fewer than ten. The DNA of the CDR3 is TGTGCCAGTGGACCGAAACAGACAGGGTTTATAGGCGAGAACACTGAAGCTTTCTTT. Amino acid sequence: CASGPKQTGFIGENTEAFF. This chain joins TRBV12-3 or TRBV12-4 and TRBJ1-1, with 7 bases matching TRBD1. The CDR3 sequence is 19 residues long. The ends lost 9 bases at V and 1 base at J; junction bases unmatched: 23.

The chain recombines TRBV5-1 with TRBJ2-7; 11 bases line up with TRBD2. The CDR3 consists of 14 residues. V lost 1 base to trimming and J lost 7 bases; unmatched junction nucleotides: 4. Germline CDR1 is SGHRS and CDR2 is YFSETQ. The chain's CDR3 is CASSLNSGREEQYF. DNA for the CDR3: TGCGCCAGCAGCTTGAATAGCGGGAGGGAAGAGCAGTACTTC.

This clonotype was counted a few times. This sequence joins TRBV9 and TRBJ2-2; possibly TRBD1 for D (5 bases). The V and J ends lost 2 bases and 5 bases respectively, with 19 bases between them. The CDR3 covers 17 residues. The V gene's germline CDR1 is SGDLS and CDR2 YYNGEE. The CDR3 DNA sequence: TGTGCCAGCAGCGTCCCCAGTGGTGGGGCCCAAACCGGGGAGCTGTTTTTT. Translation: CASSVPSGGAQTGELFF.

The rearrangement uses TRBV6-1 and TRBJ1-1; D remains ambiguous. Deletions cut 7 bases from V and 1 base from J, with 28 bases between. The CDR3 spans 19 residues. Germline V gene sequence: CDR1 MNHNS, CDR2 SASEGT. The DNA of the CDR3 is TGTGCCAGCACTTCCCATGTATCGTGGGGTCGTATCAAGAACACTGAAGCTTTCTTT. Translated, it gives CASTSHVSWGRIKNTEAFF.

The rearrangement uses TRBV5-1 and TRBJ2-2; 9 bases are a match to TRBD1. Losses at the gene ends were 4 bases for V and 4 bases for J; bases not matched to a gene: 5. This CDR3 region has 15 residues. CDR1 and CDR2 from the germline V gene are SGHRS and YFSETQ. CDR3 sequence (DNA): TGCGCCAGCAGCCACGAGACAGGGGGCACCGGGGAGCTGTTTTTT. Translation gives CASSHETGGTGELFF.

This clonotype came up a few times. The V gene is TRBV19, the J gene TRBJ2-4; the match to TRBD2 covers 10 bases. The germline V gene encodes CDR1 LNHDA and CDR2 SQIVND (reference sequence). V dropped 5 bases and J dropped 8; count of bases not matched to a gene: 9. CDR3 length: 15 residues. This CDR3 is CASSRLAGASDIQYF. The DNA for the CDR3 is TGTGCCAGTAGTCGGCTAGCGGGGGCGTCGGACATTCAGTACTTC.

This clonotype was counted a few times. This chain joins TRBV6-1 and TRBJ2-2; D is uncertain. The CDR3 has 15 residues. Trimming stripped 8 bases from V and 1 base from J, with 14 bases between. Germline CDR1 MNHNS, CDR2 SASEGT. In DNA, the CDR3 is TGTGCCAGCCTCCGGTTGCGAGGGAACACCGGGGAGCTGTTTTTT. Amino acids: CASLRLRGNTGELFF.

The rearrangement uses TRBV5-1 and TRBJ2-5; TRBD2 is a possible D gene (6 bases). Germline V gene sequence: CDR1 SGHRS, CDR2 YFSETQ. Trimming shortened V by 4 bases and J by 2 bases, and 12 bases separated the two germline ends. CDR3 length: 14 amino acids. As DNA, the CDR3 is TGCGCCAGCAGCCGACTAGTAACTCAAGAGACCCAGTACTTC. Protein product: CASSRLVTQETQYF.

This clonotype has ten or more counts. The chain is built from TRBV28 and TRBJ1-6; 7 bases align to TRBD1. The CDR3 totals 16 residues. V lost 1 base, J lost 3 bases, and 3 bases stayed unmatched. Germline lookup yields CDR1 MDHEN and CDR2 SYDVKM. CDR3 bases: TGTGCCAGCAGTTTATCGCGGACAGGCTATAATTCACCCCTCCACTTT. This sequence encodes CASSLSRTGYNSPLHF.

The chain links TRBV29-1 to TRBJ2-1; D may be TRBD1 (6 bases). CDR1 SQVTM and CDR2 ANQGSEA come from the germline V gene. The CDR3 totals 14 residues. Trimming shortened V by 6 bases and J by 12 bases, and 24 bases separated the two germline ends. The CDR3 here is CSVLEGTRRGWQFF. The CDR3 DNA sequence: TGCAGCGTCCTCGAAGGGACAAGGCGAGGATGGCAGTTCTTC.